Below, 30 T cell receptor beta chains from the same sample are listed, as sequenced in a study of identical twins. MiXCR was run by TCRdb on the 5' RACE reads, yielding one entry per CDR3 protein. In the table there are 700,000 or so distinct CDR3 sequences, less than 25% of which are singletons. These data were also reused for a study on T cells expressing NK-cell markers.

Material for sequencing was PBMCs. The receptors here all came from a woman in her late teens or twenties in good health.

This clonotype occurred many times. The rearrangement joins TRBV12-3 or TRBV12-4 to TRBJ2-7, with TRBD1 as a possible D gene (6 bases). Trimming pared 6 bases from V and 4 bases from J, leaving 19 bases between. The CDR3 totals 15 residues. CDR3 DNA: TGTGCCAGCAGCCCAGGACAGACCGTTAATTACGAGCAGTACTTC. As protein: CASSPGQTVNYEQYF.

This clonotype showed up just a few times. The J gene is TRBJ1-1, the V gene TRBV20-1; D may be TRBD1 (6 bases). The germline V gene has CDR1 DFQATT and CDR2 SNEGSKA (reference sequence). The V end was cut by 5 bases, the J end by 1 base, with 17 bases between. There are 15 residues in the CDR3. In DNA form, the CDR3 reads TGCAGTGCTCTTAGGGGGGGCGGGGCGAACACTGAAGCTTTCTTT. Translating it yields CSALRGGGANTEAFF.

This chain's CDR3 is CASSLVLEGEEQFF. In DNA, the CDR3 is TGTGCCAGCAGCTTAGTTTTGGAGGGTGAGGAGCAGTTCTTC. V gene TRBV7-9 combines with J gene TRBJ2-1; tentative D call: TRBD2 (6 bases). Per the germline V gene, CDR1 is SEHNR and CDR2 is FQNEAQ (reference sequence). The CDR3 covers 14 residues. V lost 1 base, J lost 10 bases, and 14 bases lay in between.

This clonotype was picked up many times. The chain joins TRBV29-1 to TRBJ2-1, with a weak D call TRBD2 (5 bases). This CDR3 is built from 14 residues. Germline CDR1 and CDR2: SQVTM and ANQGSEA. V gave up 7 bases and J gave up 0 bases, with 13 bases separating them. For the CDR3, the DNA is TGCAGCGCTGTCTCGGGGAGCTCCTACAATGAGCAGTTCTTC. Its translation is CSAVSGSSYNEQFF.

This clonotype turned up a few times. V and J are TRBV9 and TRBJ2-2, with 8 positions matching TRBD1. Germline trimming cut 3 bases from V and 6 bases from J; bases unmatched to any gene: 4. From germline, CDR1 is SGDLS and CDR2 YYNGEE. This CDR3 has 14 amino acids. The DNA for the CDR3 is TGTGCCAGCAGCGCGGGACAGGTCGCCGGGGAGCTGTTTTTT. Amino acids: CASSAGQVAGELFF.

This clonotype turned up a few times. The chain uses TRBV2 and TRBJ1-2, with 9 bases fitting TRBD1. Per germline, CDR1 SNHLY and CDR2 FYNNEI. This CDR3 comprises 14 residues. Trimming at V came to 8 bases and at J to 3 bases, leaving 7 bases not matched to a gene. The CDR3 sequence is CASGGTGSYYGYTF. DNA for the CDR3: TGTGCCAGCGGAGGGACAGGGTCGTACTATGGCTACACCTTC.

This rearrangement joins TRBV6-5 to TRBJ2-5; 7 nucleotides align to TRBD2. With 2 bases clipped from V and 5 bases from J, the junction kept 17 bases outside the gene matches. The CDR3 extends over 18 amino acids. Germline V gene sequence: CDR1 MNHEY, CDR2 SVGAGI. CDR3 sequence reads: CASSYRPGLAGGRETQYF. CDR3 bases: TGTGCCAGCAGTTACCGCCCTGGGTTAGCGGGCGGTAGGGAGACCCAGTACTTC.

CDR3 region: CATSDRSIAGGHNEQFF. CDR3 bases: TGTGCCACCAGTGATAGGAGTATAGCGGGAGGTCACAATGAGCAGTTCTTC. The V gene is TRBV24-1, the J gene TRBJ2-1, with 10 bases aligning to TRBD2. V gave up 3 bases and J gave up 5 bases; unmatched junction bases: 9. Germline CDR1 KGHDR, CDR2 SFDVKD. This CDR3 contains 17 residues.

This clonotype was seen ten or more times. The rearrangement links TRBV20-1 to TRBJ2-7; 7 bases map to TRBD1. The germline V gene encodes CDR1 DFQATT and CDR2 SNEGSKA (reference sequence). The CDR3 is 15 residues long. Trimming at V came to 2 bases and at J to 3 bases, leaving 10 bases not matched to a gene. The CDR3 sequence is CSARQTGVRYYEQYF. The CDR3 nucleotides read TGCAGTGCTAGACAAACAGGGGTTCGGTACTACGAGCAGTACTTC.

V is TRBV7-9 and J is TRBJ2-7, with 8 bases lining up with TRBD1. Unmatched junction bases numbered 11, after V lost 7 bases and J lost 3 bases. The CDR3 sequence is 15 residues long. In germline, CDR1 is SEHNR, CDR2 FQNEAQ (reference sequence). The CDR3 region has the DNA TGTGCCAGCACCCCGGGGGCAGGGGGCTTCTACGAGCAGTACTTC. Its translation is CASTPGAGGFYEQYF.

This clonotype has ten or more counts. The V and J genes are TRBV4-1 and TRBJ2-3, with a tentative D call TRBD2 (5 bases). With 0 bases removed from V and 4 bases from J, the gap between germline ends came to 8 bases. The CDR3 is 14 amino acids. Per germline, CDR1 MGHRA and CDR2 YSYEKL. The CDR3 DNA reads TGCGCCAGCAGCCAAGATCGGCGGGCAGATACGCAGTATTTT. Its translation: CASSQDRRADTQYF.

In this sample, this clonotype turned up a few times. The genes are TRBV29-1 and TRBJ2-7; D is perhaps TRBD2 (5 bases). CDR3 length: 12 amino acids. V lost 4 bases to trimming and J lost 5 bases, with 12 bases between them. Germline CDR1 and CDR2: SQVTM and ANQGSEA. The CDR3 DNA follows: TGCAGCGTTGGCGCAGGACTCCACGAGCAGTACTTC. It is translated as CSVGAGLHEQYF.

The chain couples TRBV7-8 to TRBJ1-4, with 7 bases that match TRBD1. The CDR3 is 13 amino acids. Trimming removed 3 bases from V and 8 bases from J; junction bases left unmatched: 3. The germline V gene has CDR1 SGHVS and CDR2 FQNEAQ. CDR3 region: CASSFRGDEKLFF. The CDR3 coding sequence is TGTGCCAGCAGCTTCAGGGGGGACGAAAAACTGTTTTTT.

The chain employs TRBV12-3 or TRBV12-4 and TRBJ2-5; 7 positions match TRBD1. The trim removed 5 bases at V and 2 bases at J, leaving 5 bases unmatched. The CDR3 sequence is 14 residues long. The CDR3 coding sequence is TGTGCCAGCAGTACGACAGGGTTACAAGAGACCCAGTACTTC. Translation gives CASSTTGLQETQYF.

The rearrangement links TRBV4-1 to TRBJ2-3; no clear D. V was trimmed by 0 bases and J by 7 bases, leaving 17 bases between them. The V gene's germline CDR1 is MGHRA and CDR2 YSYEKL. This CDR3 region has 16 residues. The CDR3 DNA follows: TGCGCCAGCAGCCAAGATCTTCGGATAGAGGCTCATACGCAGTATTTT. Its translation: CASSQDLRIEAHTQYF.

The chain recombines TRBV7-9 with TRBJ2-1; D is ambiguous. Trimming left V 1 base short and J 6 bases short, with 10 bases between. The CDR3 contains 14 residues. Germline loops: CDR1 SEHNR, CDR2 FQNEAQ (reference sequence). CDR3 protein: CASSLETRTNEQFF. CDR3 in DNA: TGTGCCAGCAGCTTAGAAACAAGAACCAATGAGCAGTTCTTC.

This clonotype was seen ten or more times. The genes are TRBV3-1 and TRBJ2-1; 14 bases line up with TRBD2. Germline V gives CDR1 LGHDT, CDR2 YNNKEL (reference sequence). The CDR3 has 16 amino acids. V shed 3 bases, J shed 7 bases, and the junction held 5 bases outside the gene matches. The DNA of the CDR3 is TGTGCCAGCAGCCAGTCCGGGACTAGCGGGAGTAATGAGCAGTTCTTC. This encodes CASSQSGTSGSNEQFF.

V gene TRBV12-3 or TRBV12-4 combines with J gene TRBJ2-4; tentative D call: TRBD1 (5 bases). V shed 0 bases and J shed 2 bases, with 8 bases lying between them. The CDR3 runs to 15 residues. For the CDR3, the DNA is TGTGCCAGCAGTTTAGCGGGGCGACCCAAAAACATTCAGTACTTC. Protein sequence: CASSLAGRPKNIQYF.

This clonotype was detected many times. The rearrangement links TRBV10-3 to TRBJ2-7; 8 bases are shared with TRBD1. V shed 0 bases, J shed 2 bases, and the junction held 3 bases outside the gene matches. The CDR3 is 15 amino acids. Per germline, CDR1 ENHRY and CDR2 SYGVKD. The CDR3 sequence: CAISESGTGTYEQYF. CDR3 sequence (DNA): TGTGCCATCAGTGAGTCCGGGACAGGAACCTACGAGCAGTACTTC.

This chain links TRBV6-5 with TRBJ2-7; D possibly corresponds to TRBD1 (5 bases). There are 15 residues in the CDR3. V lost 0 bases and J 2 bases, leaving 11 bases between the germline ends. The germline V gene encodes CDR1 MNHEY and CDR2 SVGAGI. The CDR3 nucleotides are TGTGCCAGCAGTTACTCAATTGCAGGGCCCTACGAGCAGTACTTC. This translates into CASSYSIAGPYEQYF.

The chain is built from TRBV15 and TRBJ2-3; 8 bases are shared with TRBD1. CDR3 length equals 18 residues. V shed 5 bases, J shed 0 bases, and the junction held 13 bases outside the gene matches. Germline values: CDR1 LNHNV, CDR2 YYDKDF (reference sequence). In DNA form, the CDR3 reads TGTGCCACCAGCGGCCCAGTAGGGACAGGACTTAGCACAGATACGCAGTATTTT. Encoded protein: CATSGPVGTGLSTDTQYF.

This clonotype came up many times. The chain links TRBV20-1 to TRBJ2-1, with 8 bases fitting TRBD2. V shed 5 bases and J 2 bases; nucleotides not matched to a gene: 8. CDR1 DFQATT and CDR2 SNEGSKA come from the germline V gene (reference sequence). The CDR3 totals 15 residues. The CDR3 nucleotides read TGCAGTGCTCAACGGGGGGGGCCCGCCTACAATGAGCAGTTCTTC. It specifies CSAQRGGPAYNEQFF.

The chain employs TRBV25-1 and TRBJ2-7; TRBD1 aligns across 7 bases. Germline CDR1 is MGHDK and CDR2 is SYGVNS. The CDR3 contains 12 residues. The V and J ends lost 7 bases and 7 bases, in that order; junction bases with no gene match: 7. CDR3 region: CASMWTGGEQYF. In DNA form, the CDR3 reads TGTGCCAGCATGTGGACAGGTGGTGAGCAGTACTTC.

In DNA form, the CDR3 reads TGTGCCAGCAGTAGCACCGGGACAGTTCGGGCTGAAGCTTTCTTT. Amino acid sequence: CASSSTGTVRAEAFF. The chain links TRBV6-1 to TRBJ1-1, with 7 bases fitting TRBD1. CDR3 length: 15 amino acids. Unmatched junction bases numbered 12, after V lost 5 bases and J lost 6 bases. In germline, CDR1 is MNHNS, CDR2 SASEGT.

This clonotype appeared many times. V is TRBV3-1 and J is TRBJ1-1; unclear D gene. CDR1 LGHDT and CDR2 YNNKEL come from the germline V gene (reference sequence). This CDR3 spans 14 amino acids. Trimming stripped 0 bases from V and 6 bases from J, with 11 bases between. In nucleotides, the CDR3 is TGTGCCAGCAGCCAAGATGGAGGGAATCCTGAAGCTTTCTTT. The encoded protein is CASSQDGGNPEAFF.

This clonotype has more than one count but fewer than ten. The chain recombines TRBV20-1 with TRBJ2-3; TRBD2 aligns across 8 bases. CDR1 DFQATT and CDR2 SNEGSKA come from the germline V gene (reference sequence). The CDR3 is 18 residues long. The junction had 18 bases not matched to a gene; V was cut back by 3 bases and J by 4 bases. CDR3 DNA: TGCAGTGCTAGCTCCTGCTGCTTGGCGGGGGGTGGTGCAGATACGCAGTATTTT. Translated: CSASSCCLAGGGADTQYF.

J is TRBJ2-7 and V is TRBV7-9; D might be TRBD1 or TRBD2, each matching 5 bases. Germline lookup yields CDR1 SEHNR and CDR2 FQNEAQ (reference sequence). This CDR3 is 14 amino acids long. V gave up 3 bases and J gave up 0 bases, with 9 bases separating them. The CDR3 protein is CASSFPGSSYEQYF. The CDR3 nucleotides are TGTGCCAGCAGCTTTCCAGGGAGCTCCTACGAGCAGTACTTC.

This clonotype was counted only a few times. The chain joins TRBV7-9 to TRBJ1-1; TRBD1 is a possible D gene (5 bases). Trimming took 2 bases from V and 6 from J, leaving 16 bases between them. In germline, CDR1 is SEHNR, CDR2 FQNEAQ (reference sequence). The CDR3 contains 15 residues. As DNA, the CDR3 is TGTGCCAGCAGCTTATCCCGCGGGGCTTGGGCTGAAGCTTTCTTT. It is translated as CASSLSRGAWAEAFF.

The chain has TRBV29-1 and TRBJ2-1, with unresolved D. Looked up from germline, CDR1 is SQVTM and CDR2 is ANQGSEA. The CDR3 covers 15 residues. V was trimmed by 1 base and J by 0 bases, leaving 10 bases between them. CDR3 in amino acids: CSVEGQASSYNEQFF. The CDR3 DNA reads TGCAGCGTTGAAGGGCAGGCGAGCTCCTACAATGAGCAGTTCTTC.

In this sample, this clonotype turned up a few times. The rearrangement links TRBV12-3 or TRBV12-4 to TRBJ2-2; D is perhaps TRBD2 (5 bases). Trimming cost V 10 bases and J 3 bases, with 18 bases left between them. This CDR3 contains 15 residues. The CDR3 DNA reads TGTGCCACCACAACCCTCGGAGGCCACACCGGGGAGCTGTTTTTT. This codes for CATTTLGGHTGELFF.